The entry below gives a single T cell receptor beta chain sequence along with its context. These data come from a study of blood T cell repertoires in COVID-19. At the level of the study: Italy, Spain and the United States were the sources of the convalescent and acute COVID-19 samples. Sample material is recorded as cDNA or gDNA derived from T cells, B-cell-depleted T cells, or PBMCs.

The authors' processing: Reference gene primer amplification gave estimated nucleated cell counts. The repertoire was sequenced with immunoSEQ multiplex PCR; TCRdb's copy has only in-frame clones and lacks some. From that table come the V and J calls and clone size; the DNA was used to work out D and trimming. The sample lists roughly 220,000 clones, under 90% seen once, with about 5.1% in the top ten. V was shortened by 2 bases and J by 5 bases, with 7 bases between the two germline ends. The length of the CDR3 is 13 residues. What was sequenced was peripheral blood. The chain is built from TRBV12-3 or TRBV12-4 and TRBJ1-5; D is ambiguous. The sequence was obtained from a woman aged 60-75 years who had recovered from COVID-19. The CDR3 bases are TGTGCCAGCAGTTTAATAGTAGATCAGCCCCAGCATTTT. As protein: CASSLIVDQPQHF.